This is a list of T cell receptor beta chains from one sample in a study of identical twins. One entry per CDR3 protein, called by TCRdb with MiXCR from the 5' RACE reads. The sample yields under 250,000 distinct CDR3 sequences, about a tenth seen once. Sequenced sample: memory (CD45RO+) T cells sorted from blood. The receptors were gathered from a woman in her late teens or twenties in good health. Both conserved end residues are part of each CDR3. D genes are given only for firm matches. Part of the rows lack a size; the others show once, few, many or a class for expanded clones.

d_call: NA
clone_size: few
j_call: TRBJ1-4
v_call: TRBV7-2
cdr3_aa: CASSKGLANEKLFF
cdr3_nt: TGTGCCAGCAGCAAGGGGTTGGCTAATGAAAAACTGTTTTTT

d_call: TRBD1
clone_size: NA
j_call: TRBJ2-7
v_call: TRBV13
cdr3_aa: CASSFSTRQGFHEQYF
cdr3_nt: TGTGCCAGCAGCTTTTCAACGAGACAGGGGTTCCACGAGCAGTACTTC

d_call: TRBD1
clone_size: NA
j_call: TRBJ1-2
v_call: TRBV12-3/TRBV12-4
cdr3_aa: CASRPGTGGLHTF
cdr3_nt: TGTGCCAGCAGACCCGGGACAGGGGGACTGCACACCTTC

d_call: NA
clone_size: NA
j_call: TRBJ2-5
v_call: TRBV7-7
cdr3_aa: CASSAGGTGIETQYF
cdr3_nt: TGTGCCAGCAGCGCCGGTGGCACCGGGATCGAGACCCAGTACTTC

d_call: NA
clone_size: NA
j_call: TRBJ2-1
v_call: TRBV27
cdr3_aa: CASRTRTDEQFF
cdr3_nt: TGTGCCAGCAGAACTCGGACCGATGAGCAGTTCTTC

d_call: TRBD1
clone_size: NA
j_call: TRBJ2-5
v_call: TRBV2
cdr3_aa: CASSDRGIGETQYF
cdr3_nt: TGTGCCAGCAGTGACAGGGGGATAGGGGAGACCCAGTACTTC

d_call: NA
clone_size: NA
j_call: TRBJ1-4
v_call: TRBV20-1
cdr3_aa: CSAYDSSTNEKLFF
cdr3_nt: TGCAGTGCTTACGACAGCTCAACTAATGAAAAACTGTTTTTT

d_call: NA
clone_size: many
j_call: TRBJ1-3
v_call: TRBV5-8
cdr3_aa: CASRGFNTIYF
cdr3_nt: TGTGCCAGCAGGGGGTTCAACACCATATATTTT

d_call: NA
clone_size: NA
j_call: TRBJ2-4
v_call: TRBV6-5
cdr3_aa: CASSYSGVGKNIQYF
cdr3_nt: TGTGCCAGCAGTTACTCAGGGGTTGGCAAAAACATTCAGTACTTC

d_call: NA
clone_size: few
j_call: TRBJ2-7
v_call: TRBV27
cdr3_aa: CASSLGRDGAYEQYF
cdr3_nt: TGTGCCAGCAGTTTAGGCCGAGACGGGGCCTACGAGCAGTACTTC

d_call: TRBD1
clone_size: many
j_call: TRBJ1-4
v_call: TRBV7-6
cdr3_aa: CASSPRRRGQATNEKLFF
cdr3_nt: TGTGCCAGCAGCCCACGGCGGAGGGGGCAAGCAACTAATGAAAAACTGTTTTTT

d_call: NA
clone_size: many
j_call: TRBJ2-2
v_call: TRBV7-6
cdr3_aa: CASSLAGLNTGELFF
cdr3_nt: TGTGCCAGCAGCTTAGCCGGTTTAAACACCGGGGAGCTGTTTTTT

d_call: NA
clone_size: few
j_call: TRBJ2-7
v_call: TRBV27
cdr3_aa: CASSSLGSSGYEQYF
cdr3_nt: TGTGCCAGCAGTTCCCTGGGAAGTTCTGGCTACGAGCAGTACTTC

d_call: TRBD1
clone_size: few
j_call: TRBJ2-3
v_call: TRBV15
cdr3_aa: CATSRPGQGQDTQYF
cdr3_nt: TGTGCCACCAGCAGGCCGGGACAGGGGCAAGATACGCAGTATTTT